Listed below are T cell receptor beta chains from one sample, sequenced in a study of shared T cell receptors in the human thymus. Profiling relied on immunoSEQ multiplex PCR, and the TCRdb table lists in-frame clones only, not all of them. The sample carries approximately 730,000 clones, 75% to 90% recorded once. Separately, the same data were catalogued under a study of human thymus T cells.

The sample comprised thymocytes. The receptor source for this set is a girl under three years old with a congenital heart defect. CDR3s include the opening cysteine and the closing phenylalanine or tryptophan. A D gene is named only where the DNA matches it firmly. Clone size is not always given. Where it is, it says once, few, many or a class for expanded clones.

TRBV7-8	-	TRBJ1-5	-	CASSLVRGYSNQPQHF	TGTGCCAGCAGCTTAGTCAGGGGCTATAGCAATCAGCCCCAGCATTTT
TRBV6-1	-	TRBJ2-7	-	CASGAPDSVITYEQYF	TGTGCCAGCGGTGCTCCCGACTCCGTAATAACCTACGAGCAGTACTTC
TRBV6-5	-	TRBJ1-6	-	CASTRRTANSPLHF	TGTGCCAGCACCCGACGGACAGCTAATTCACCCCTCCACTTT
TRBV6-5	-	TRBJ1-2	-	CASSPRGYHGYTF	TGTGCCAGCAGTCCCCGGGGTTACCACGGCTACACCTTC
TRBV7-6	-	TRBJ1-1	-	CASSPPGAEAMNTEAFF	TGTGCCAGCAGCCCTCCGGGAGCTGAAGCCATGAACACTGAAGCTTTCTTT
TRBV5-1	-	TRBJ1-3	TRBD1	CASSGATGGVAGNTIYF	TGCGCCAGCAGCGGAGCAACAGGGGGCGTCGCTGGAAACACCATATATTTT
TRBV9	once	TRBJ2-5	-	CASSVGSRGETQYF	TGTGCCAGCAGCGTAGGTTCTAGGGGGGAGACCCAGTACTTC
TRBV28	-	TRBJ1-4	TRBD1	CASSGTGPIEKLFF	TGTGCCAGCAGTGGGACAGGGCCGATTGAAAAACTGTTTTTT
TRBV12-5	-	TRBJ1-1	-	CASGLGHQNTEAFF	TGTGCTAGTGGTTTGGGACACCAGAACACTGAAGCTTTCTTT
TRBV6-1	-	TRBJ1-1	-	CASSWSATENTEAFF	TGTGCCAGCAGTTGGTCCGCGACAGAAAACACTGAAGCTTTCTTT
TRBV2	-	TRBJ1-2	-	CASSPQANYGYTF	TGTGCCAGCAGCCCACAGGCAAACTATGGCTACACCTTC
TRBV5-6	once	TRBJ1-1	-	CASSSPLAKTRSEAFF	TGTGCCAGCAGCTCTCCCTTAGCTAAAACTCGCTCTGAAGCTTTCTTT
TRBV7-2	-	TRBJ2-2	-	CASSFPTPRTDRGTGELFF	TGTGCCAGCAGCTTCCCCACCCCACGGACAGACCGTGGGACCGGGGAGCTGTTTTTT
TRBV6-5	-	TRBJ1-5	-	CASQPKQGSQPQHF	TGTGCCAGTCAACCAAAACAGGGTAGTCAGCCCCAGCATTTT